This T cell receptor beta chain was retrieved from a study of shared clonotypes between healthy human individuals. This CDR3 spans 16 amino acids. Germline CDR1 SGDLS, CDR2 YYNGEE. With V trimmed by 0 bases and J by 7 bases, 7 bases remained unmatched. Original processing notes: Junction-only sequences produced by ImmunoSEQ had no quality scores, so filtering differed. Clones were sequenced by immunoSEQ multiplex PCR, and TCRdb holds only the in-frame ones, with some missing. The V and J calls and clone size are taken from that table; D and trimming were inferred from the DNA. The profile covers around 610,000 clones, with approximately 96% appearing a single time and less than 0.13% taken by the ten largest. It was CD45RO-negative cells, positively selected for CCR7, that made up naive CD8 cells, with terminally differentiated effector memory CD45RA+ cells excluded.

The chain is built from TRBV9 and TRBJ2-2; 9 bases fit TRBD2. Sequenced: naive CD8+ T cells sorted from blood. This TCR came from a woman between 25 and 40 years old in good health. Written as DNA, the CDR3 is TGTGCCAGCAGCGTAGATGGTAGCGGGAGAGACGGGGAGCTGTTTTTT. Protein: CASSVDGSGRDGELFF.